The present T cell receptor (beta chain) was sequenced within a study of blood T cells in healthy people across ages. Through a sample-barcoded 5' primer and a J-beta primer mix, a second PCR was run for roughly 7 to 11 cycles. TCRdb reprocessed the 5' RACE reads via MiXCR and lists one record per CDR3 protein. The sample holds approximately 820,000 distinct CDR3 sequences, under 55% seen once. Isolation recovered at least 6.5 million PBMCs from every sample. The germline CDR1 and CDR2 sequences are SNHLY and FYNNEI. V shed 2 bases and J shed 9 bases, with 14 bases lying between them. This CDR3 has 14 amino acids.

V is TRBV2 and J is TRBJ2-1, with D perhaps TRBD2 (5 bases). The specimen sequenced was blood. This TCR was recovered from a man in his fifties or sixties in good health. In nucleotides, the CDR3 is TGTGCCAGCAGTGAAACGTCTAGCATTGCTGAGCAGTTCTTC. Encoded protein: CASSETSSIAEQFF.